This TCR beta chain was retrieved from a study of memory CD4+ T cells and cytomegalovirus serostatus. The wider study: Healthy Belgian adult donors included about nine CMV-positive and 24 CMV-negative people.

This clone was seen a few times. The sort gate was single viable CD3+CD4+CD8-CD45RO+ cells for memory CD4+ T cells. Trimming removed 7 bases from V and 2 bases from J, with 11 bases in between. The CDR3 totals 13 residues. Per germline, CDR1 MDHEN and CDR2 SYDVKM. Repertoires were generated with immunoSEQ multiplex PCR, while TCRdb's copy carries only in-frame clones and drops some. The sample has approximately 40,000 clones; around 78% are singletons. The genes are TRBV28 and TRBJ1-1; TRBD1 is a possible D gene (6 bases). This clonotype originated in an adult in good health and CMV-seronegative. Source material: memory CD4+ T cells from blood. The CDR3: CASMDSSNTEAFF. Written as DNA, the CDR3 is TGTGCCAGCATGGACAGCTCAAACACTGAAGCTTTCTTT. Filled out from reference TRBV28 and TRBJ1-1, the complete variable domain reads DVKVTQSSRYLVKRTGEKVFLECVQDMDHENMFWYRQDPGLGLRLIYFSYDVKMKEKGDIPEGYSVSREKKERFSLILESASTNQTSMYLCASMDSSNTEAFFGQGTRLTVV.